A single sample is the source of the 10 T cell receptor beta chains below, sequenced in a study of CD8+CD57+ T cells in acquired aplastic anemia. Profiling that covered TCR beta VDJ and CDR3 relied on genomic DNA as its template. Via MiXCR, TCRdb re-called the reads, giving one row per CDR3 protein. The sample lists under 350,000 distinct CDR3 sequences, 45% to 65% seen once, with roughly 1.3% in the top ten. By flow cytometry, patients selected for sequencing had shown an expansion of CD8+CD57+ cells. The material sequenced was sorted CD4+, CD8+, or CD8+CD57+ T cells (not recorded which) from PBMCs. The receptors here all came from a human donor with aplastic anemia.

The V call is TRBV5-4, the J call TRBJ2-5; 10 bases align to TRBD2. V lost 2 bases to trimming and J lost 1 base; unmatched junction nucleotides: 8. CDR1 SGHNT and CDR2 YYREEE come from the germline V gene (reference sequence). The CDR3 is 17 amino acids. The CDR3: CASSFGRLAGAQETQYF. The CDR3 nucleotides are TGTGCCAGCAGCTTCGGGCGGCTAGCGGGGGCCCAAGAGACCCAGTACTTC. The full variable domain, its missing parts supplied by reference TRBV5-4 and TRBJ2-5, is ETGVTQSPTHLIKTRGQQVTLRCSSQSGHNTVSWYQQALGQGPQFIFQYYREEENGRGNFPPRFSGLQFPNYSSELNVNALELDDSALYLCASSFGRLAGAQETQYFGPGTRLLVL.

The chain is built from TRBV15 and TRBJ1-6, with D perhaps matching TRBD1 (6 bases). The V gene lost 5 bases and the J gene lost 0 bases, with 11 bases spanning the gap. From germline, CDR1 is LNHNV and CDR2 YYDKDF (reference sequence). There are 16 residues in the CDR3. The CDR3 region is CATSGGHSSYNSPLHF. In DNA, the CDR3 is TGTGCCACCAGCGGGGGGCATTCCTCCTATAATTCACCCCTCCACTTT. Based on the CDR3 plus reference TRBV15 and TRBJ1-6, the full variable domain is DAMVIQNPRYQVTQFGKPVTLSCSQTLNHNVMYWYQQKSSQAPKLLFHYYDKDFNNEADTPDNFQSRRPNTSFCFLDIRSPGLGDTAMYLCATSGGHSSYNSPLHFGNGTRLTVT.

This clonotype has only a few counts. The chain employs TRBV7-8 and TRBJ1-5; D remains ambiguous. The germline CDR1 and CDR2 sequences are SGHVS and FQNEAQ. The CDR3 has 14 residues. V lost 1 base, J lost 7 bases, and 11 bases lay in between. The CDR3 protein is CASSLGRPNQPQHF. The CDR3 nucleotides read TGTGCCAGCAGCTTAGGCAGGCCCAACCAGCCCCAGCATTTT.

The genes are TRBV29-1 and TRBJ2-7, with D maybe TRBD2 (6 bases). The germline V gene encodes CDR1 SQVTM and CDR2 ANQGSEA. The CDR3 loop spans 11 amino acids. The V and J ends lost 7 bases and 5 bases respectively, with 12 bases between them. This CDR3 is CSALAAHEQYF. The CDR3 DNA reads as TGCAGCGCACTAGCAGCTCACGAGCAGTACTTC.

V usage is TRBV20-1 and J usage is TRBJ1-2, with D maybe TRBD1 (6 bases). Between the trimmed V and J ends, which lost 7 bases and 9 bases, there was a span of 21 bases. The length of the CDR3 is 13 residues. Germline-derived CDR1 and CDR2 are DFQATT and SNEGSKA (reference sequence). The CDR3 nucleotides are TGCAGTGTCTCCTGGTCCGGGGGCTCGCGCTACACCTTC. This encodes CSVSWSGGSRYTF.

This clonotype was counted ten times or more. V is TRBV7-8 and J is TRBJ1-2, with D possibly being TRBD1 (5 bases). The V end lost 1 base, the J end lost 0 bases, and 21 bases lay between the germline ends. The CDR3 sequence is 19 residues long. CDR1 is SGHVS and CDR2 is FQNEAQ in the germline V gene. CDR3 loop: CASSLGADLGRGANYGYTF. CDR3 DNA sequence: TGTGCCAGCAGCTTAGGAGCAGATTTGGGACGTGGGGCTAACTATGGCTACACCTTC.

The CDR3 protein is CASSRSGGGETQYF. In nucleotides, the CDR3 is TGTGCCAGCAGTCGTAGCGGGGGCGGAGAGACCCAGTACTTC. This chain joins TRBV12-3 or TRBV12-4 and TRBJ2-5; TRBD2 aligns across 9 bases. The CDR3 spans 14 residues. The V and J ends lost 5 bases and 4 bases, in that order; junction bases with no gene match: 5.

The chain uses TRBV7-3 and TRBJ1-1; the D gene is possibly TRBD1 (5 bases). CDR3 length equals 14 residues. V gave up 5 bases and J gave up 2 bases, with 12 bases separating them. Germline CDR1 and CDR2: SGHTA and FQGTGA. The CDR3 region has the DNA TGTGCCAGCAGCACCGGGGCAAAAAACACTGAAGCTTTCTTT. It is translated as CASSTGAKNTEAFF.

CDR3 in DNA: TGTGCCAGCAGCGTACGGGACGCTAGGGAAAAACTGTTTTTT. Its protein is CASSVRDAREKLFF. The gene calls are TRBV7-9 and TRBJ1-4, with D perhaps TRBD1 (5 bases). The CDR3 covers 14 residues. Between the trimmed V and J ends, which lost 5 bases and 8 bases, there was a span of 15 bases. From germline, CDR1 is SEHNR and CDR2 FQNEAQ (reference sequence).

The chain is built from TRBV5-1 and TRBJ2-7; 12 positions match TRBD2. The CDR3 extends over 16 amino acids. CDR1 SGHRS and CDR2 YFSETQ come from the germline V gene. The J segment lost 6 bases and the V segment lost 5 bases, leaving 12 bases of the junction unmatched. This CDR3 reads CASSHTSGRFPIEQYF. CDR3 DNA: TGCGCCAGCAGTCACACTAGCGGGAGGTTCCCTATCGAGCAGTACTTC. Drawing the rest from reference TRBV5-1 and TRBJ2-7, the complete variable domain is KAGVTQTPRYLIKTRGQQVTLSCSPISGHRSVSWYQQTPGQGLQFLFEYFSETQRNKGNFPGRFSGRQFSNSRSEMNVSTLELGDSALYLCASSHTSGRFPIEQYFGPGTRLTVT.